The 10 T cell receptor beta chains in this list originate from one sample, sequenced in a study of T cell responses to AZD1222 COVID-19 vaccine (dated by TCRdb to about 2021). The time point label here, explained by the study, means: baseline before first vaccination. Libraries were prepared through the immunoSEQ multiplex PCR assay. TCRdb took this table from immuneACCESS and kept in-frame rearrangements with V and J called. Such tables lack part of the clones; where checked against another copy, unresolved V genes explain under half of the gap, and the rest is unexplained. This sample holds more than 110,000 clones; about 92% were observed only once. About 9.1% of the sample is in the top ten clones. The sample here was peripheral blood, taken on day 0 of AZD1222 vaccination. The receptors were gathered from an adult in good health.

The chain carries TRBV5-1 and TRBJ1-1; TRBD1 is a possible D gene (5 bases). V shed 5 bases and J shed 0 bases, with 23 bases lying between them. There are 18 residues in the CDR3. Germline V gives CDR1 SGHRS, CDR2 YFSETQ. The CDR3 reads CASSSTASGGPMNTEAFF. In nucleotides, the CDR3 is TGCGCCAGCAGTTCGACGGCCTCCGGGGGACCCATGAACACTGAAGCTTTCTTT.

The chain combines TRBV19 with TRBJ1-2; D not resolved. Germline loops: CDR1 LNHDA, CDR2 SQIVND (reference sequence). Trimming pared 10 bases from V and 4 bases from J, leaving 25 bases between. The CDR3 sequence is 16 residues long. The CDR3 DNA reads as TGTGCCACTAACCGCCCAGACGGTGGGCAGTTCTATGGCTACACCTTC. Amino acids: CATNRPDGGQFYGYTF.

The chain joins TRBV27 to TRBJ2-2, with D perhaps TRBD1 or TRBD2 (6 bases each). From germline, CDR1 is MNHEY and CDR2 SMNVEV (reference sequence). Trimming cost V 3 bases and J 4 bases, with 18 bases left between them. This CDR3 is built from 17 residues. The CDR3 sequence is CASSFTAWGARTGELFF. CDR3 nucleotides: TGTGCCAGCAGTTTTACGGCGTGGGGGGCGCGCACCGGGGAGCTGTTTTTT.

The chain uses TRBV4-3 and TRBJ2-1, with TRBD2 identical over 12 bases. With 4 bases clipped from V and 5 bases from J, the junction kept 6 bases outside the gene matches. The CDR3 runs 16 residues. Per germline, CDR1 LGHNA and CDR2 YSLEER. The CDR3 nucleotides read TGCGCCAGCAGCCCGTCTAGCGGGGGGGTAAACAATGAGCAGTTCTTC. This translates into CASSPSSGGVNNEQFF.

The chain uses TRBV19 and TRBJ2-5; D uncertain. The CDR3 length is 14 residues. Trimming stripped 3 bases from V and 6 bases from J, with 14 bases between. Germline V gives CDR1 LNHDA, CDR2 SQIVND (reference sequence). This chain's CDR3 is CASSMQIGSQTQYF. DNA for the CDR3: TGTGCCAGTAGTATGCAAATAGGAAGCCAGACCCAGTACTTC.

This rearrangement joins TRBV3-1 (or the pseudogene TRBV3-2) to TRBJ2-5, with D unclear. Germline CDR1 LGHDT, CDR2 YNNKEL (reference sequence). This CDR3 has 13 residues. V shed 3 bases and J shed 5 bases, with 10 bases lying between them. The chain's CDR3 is CASSHGSRETQYF. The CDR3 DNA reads TGTGCCAGCAGCCATGGCAGCCGGGAGACCCAGTACTTC.

The chain's CDR3 is CASSPSRQANTGELFF. The CDR3, as DNA: TGTGCCAGCAGCCCGAGCAGACAAGCGAACACCGGGGAGCTGTTTTTT. This rearrangement joins TRBV11-3 to TRBJ2-2, with no clear D. The germline V and J ends were trimmed by 5 bases and 0 bases, with 13 bases remaining between them. CDR3 length: 16 residues. From germline, CDR1 is SGHNT and CDR2 YENEEA.

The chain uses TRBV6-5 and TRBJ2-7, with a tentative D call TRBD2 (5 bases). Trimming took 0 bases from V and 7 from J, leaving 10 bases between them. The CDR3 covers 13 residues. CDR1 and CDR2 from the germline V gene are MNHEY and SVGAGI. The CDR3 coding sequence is TGTGCCAGCAGTTACTCAGACACGGGGGAGCAGTACTTC. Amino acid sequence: CASSYSDTGEQYF.

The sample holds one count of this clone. For the CDR3, the DNA is TGTGCCAGCAGTTACTCACCTCCTGAGGGGGGTCTTTACAATGAGCAGTTCTTC. Protein sequence: CASSYSPPEGGLYNEQFF. J is TRBJ2-1 and V is TRBV6-2 or TRBV6-3; either TRBD1 or TRBD2 may supply D (6 bases each). CDR1 and CDR2 (germline): MNHEY, SVGEGT. The V gene lost 0 bases and the J gene lost 4 bases, with 19 bases spanning the gap. This CDR3 contains 18 residues.

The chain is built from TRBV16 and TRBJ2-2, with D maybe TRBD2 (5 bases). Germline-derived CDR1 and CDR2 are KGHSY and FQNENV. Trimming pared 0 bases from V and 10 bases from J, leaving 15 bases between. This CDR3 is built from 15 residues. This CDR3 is CASSQSRAGGTELFF. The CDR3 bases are TGTGCCAGCAGCCAATCGAGAGCAGGAGGTACGGAGCTGTTTTTT.